Each of the 20 T cell receptor beta chains below was sequenced from the same sample in a study of T cells in Graves' hyperthyroidism and ophthalmopathy. The investigators amplified TCR beta CDR3 regions from RNA transcripts. First-round RT-PCR targeting the TCR CDR3 was performed with the HTBI primer set. A single record per CDR3 protein comes from TCRdb applying MiXCR to the multiplex PCR reads. The repertoire has nearly 600,000 distinct CDR3 sequences, 14% of them found once; the top ten carry around 7%. The sequencing input was blood. The receptors come from a woman between 18 and 29 years old with Graves' ophthalmopathy.

This clonotype showed up many times. The rearrangement uses TRBV20-1 and TRBJ2-3; possibly TRBD1 for D (6 bases). Germline loops: CDR1 DFQATT, CDR2 SNEGSKA (reference sequence). V shed 6 bases and J shed 4 bases, with 23 bases lying between them. The length of the CDR3 is 16 residues. The CDR3 DNA reads as TGCAGTGCCATATCGCGGTACAGGGCCTATGCAGATACGCAGTATTTT. The encoded protein is CSAISRYRAYADTQYF.

The sample holds many counts of this clonotype. This chain connects TRBV7-2 to TRBJ2-5, with TRBD1 identical over 8 bases. The germline CDR1 and CDR2 sequences are SGHTA and FQGNSA. This CDR3 has 14 residues. J gave up 4 bases and V 3 bases, and 4 bases lay outside the gene matches. The chain's CDR3 is CASSFPDRGETQYF. The CDR3 DNA reads TGTGCCAGCAGCTTCCCCGACAGGGGAGAGACCCAGTACTTC.

This clonotype has at least ten counts. CDR3 residues: CASSFEVRGYGYTF. CDR3 nucleotides: TGCGCCAGCAGCTTTGAGGTCAGGGGGTATGGCTACACCTTC. This sequence joins TRBV5-1 and TRBJ1-2, with 7 bases matching TRBD1. CDR3 size: 14 residues. In germline, CDR1 is SGHRS, CDR2 YFSETQ. J gave up 5 bases and V 2 bases, and 6 bases lay outside the gene matches.

The sample holds a few counts of this clonotype. The genes are TRBV12-3 or TRBV12-4 and TRBJ1-4; D is perhaps TRBD1 (5 bases). The CDR3 spans 14 residues. The germline V and J ends were trimmed by 4 bases and 6 bases, with 12 bases remaining between them. CDR3 sequence reads: CASSSGSSDEKLFF. The CDR3 nucleotides are TGTGCCAGCAGTTCAGGGAGTAGTGATGAAAAACTGTTTTTT.

This chain links TRBV24-1 with TRBJ2-7, with 8 bases matching TRBD1. Unmatched junction bases numbered 4, after V lost 4 bases and J lost 6 bases. The CDR3 length is 13 residues. In germline, CDR1 is KGHDR, CDR2 SFDVKD. The chain's CDR3 is CATSDLTGGEQYV. In DNA form, the CDR3 reads TGTGCCACCAGTGACCTCACAGGGGGCGAGCAGTACGTC.

This clonotype was seen many times. This chain joins TRBV5-1 and TRBJ1-2, with a weak D call TRBD1 (5 bases). The CDR3 is made up of 15 amino acids. V lost 0 bases to trimming and J lost 6 bases, with 15 bases between them. From germline, CDR1 is SGHRS and CDR2 YFSETQ. The CDR3, as DNA: TGCGCCAGCAGCTTGGCCGTTCCCGCACAGGATGGCTACACCTTC. This gives the protein CASSLAVPAQDGYTF. Drawing the rest from reference TRBV5-1 and TRBJ1-2, the complete variable domain is KAGVTQTPRYLIKTRGQQVTLSCSPISGHRSVSWYQQTPGQGLQFLFEYFSETQRNKGNFPGRFSGRQFSNSRSEMNVSTLELGDSALYLCASSLAVPAQDGYTFGSGTRLTVV.

V and J are TRBV19 and TRBJ1-4; TRBD1 matches at 11 bases. The CDR3 is 13 residues long. Germline CDR1 reads LNHDA; CDR2 reads SQIVND (reference sequence). V shed 7 bases and J 10 bases; nucleotides not matched to a gene: 5. CDR3 sequence reads: CASTPGQGGKLFF. CDR3 in DNA: TGTGCCAGTACCCCGGGACAGGGGGGAAAACTGTTTTTT.

This clonotype was seen many times. The chain employs TRBV6-6 and TRBJ2-1, with D perhaps matching TRBD1 or TRBD2 (6 bases each). Looked up from germline, CDR1 is MNHNY and CDR2 is SVGAGI (reference sequence). The V end was cut by 0 bases, the J end by 5 bases, with 14 bases between. The CDR3 covers 16 residues. The CDR3 here is CASSYSGGLWDNEQFF. The CDR3 DNA follows: TGTGCCAGCAGTTACTCCGGGGGCCTGTGGGACAATGAGCAGTTCTTC.

This clonotype was seen more than once but under ten times. The chain recombines TRBV3-1 with TRBJ1-2; 8 positions match TRBD1. V gave up 0 bases and J gave up 7 bases; unmatched junction bases: 19. The CDR3 totals 19 residues. The germline V gene encodes CDR1 LGHDT and CDR2 YNNKEL (reference sequence). For the CDR3, the DNA is TGTGCCAGCAGCCAAGACGAGGGGACAGGACCCTCCCTAGTGTCTGGCTACACCTTC. Translated: CASSQDEGTGPSLVSGYTF. Complete variable domain (other parts from reference TRBV3-1 and TRBJ1-2): DTAVSQTPKYLVTQMGNDKSIKCEQNLGHDTMYWYKQDSKKFLKIMFSYNNKELIINETVPNRFSPKSPDKAHLNLHINSLELGDSAVYFCASSQDEGTGPSLVSGYTFGSGTRLTVV.

This clonotype was recorded many times. Here the CDR3 reads CSARVTGAPLYEQYF. The CDR3 DNA is TGCAGTGCTAGGGTTACAGGGGCCCCACTCTACGAGCAGTACTTC. V is TRBV20-1 and J is TRBJ2-7; TRBD1 matches at 7 bases. Trimming at V came to 3 bases and at J to 3 bases, leaving 11 bases not matched to a gene. This CDR3 comprises 15 residues. Germline V lookup: CDR1 DFQATT, CDR2 SNEGSKA (reference sequence).

The sample holds many counts of this clonotype. This chain links TRBV6-2 or TRBV6-3 with TRBJ1-2, with D unresolved. V lost 4 bases and J 5 bases, leaving 17 bases between the germline ends. CDR1 and CDR2 from the germline V gene are MNHEY and SVGEGT. The CDR3 length is 15 residues. The CDR3 region is CASSFVQEGRYGYTF. The CDR3 DNA reads TGTGCCAGCAGTTTTGTGCAGGAGGGAAGATATGGCTACACCTTC.

This clonotype was seen at least ten times. Germline and junction disagree at one end, which may indicate a read error. V gene TRBV7-7 combines with J gene TRBJ2-5; D gene uncertain. The CDR3 length is 14 residues. The germline V gene encodes CDR1 SSHAT and CDR2 FNYEAQ (reference sequence). The CDR3 coding sequence is TGTGCTAGCAGCTTAGATGGTACCCTTGAGACCCAGTACTTC. This gives the protein CASSLDGTLETQYF. The variable domain in full, with the rest retrieved from reference TRBV7-7 and TRBJ2-5, is GAGVSQSPRYKVTKRGQDVTLRCDPISSHATLYWYQQALGQGPEFLTYFNYEAQPDKSGLPSDRFSAERPEGSISTLTIQRTEQRDSAMYRCASSLDGTLETQYFGPGTRLLVL.

The gene calls are TRBV5-8 and TRBJ2-4, with 7 bases lining up with TRBD1. The V segment lost 3 bases and the J segment 11 bases; nucleotides outside the gene matches: 5. This CDR3 comprises 12 residues. CDR1 is SGHTS and CDR2 is YDEGEE in the germline V gene. CDR3 loop: CASSSTGAVQYF. Here the CDR3 DNA reads TGTGCCAGCAGCTCAACAGGGGCGGTTCAGTACTTC.

This clonotype was recorded at least ten times. The chain employs TRBV7-2 and TRBJ2-1, with 10 bases aligning to TRBD2. The CDR3 is made up of 18 amino acids. V shed 2 bases, J shed 7 bases, and the junction held 14 bases outside the gene matches. Germline CDR1 and CDR2: SGHTA and FQGNSA. This CDR3 is CASSLPGSTSGRLNEQFF. DNA for the CDR3: TGTGCCAGCAGCTTACCCGGGTCGACTAGCGGGCGACTTAATGAGCAGTTCTTC.

This clonotype was recorded at least ten times. The CDR3, as DNA: TGTGCCAGCAGCTACAGAGCTGTAAACTATGGCTACACCTTC. Amino acids: CASSYRAVNYGYTF. J is TRBJ1-2 and V is TRBV3-1; D is unresolved. Trimming removed 5 bases at V and 2 bases at J, with 12 bases between. Germline loops: CDR1 LGHDT, CDR2 YNNKEL (reference sequence). The CDR3 extends over 14 amino acids. Full variable domain (rest looked up from reference TRBV3-1 and TRBJ1-2): DTAVSQTPKYLVTQMGNDKSIKCEQNLGHDTMYWYKQDSKKFLKIMFSYNNKELIINETVPNRFSPKSPDKAHLNLHINSLELGDSAVYFCASSYRAVNYGYTFGSGTRLTVV.

The gene calls are TRBV7-2 and TRBJ2-7; 11 nucleotides line up with TRBD2. The CDR3 has 17 amino acids. Germline assignment: CDR1 SGHTA and CDR2 FQGNSA. The junction had 7 bases not matched to a gene; V was cut back by 1 base and J by 2 bases. The CDR3 coding sequence is TGTGCCAGCAGCTTAGGGCTTCTAGCGGGAGGTACCTACGAGCAGTACTTC. This translates into CASSLGLLAGGTYEQYF.

Note on this clonotype: This may be a read error, as it is one base from a much larger clone. V usage is TRBV6-2 or TRBV6-3 and J usage is TRBJ2-3, with a weak D call TRBD1 (5 bases). The last part of the DNA fits TRBJ1-5 better; the J call may be wrong. The CDR3 consists of 17 residues. CDR1 and CDR2 from the germline V gene are MNHEY and SVGEGT. CDR3 sequence reads: CASSYLGVAGGTDTQHF. The CDR3 DNA follows: TGTGCCAGCAGTTACCTAGGGGTAGCGGGAGGAACAGATACGCAGCATTTT.

This clonotype was counted many times. The chain employs TRBV3-1 and TRBJ1-4; weak D call: TRBD1 (5 bases). Germline V gives CDR1 LGHDT, CDR2 YNNKEL (reference sequence). Trimming removed 4 bases from V and 8 bases from J, with 11 bases in between. CDR3 length: 13 residues. CDR3 DNA: TGTGCCAGCAGCCGACAGTTTGGCGAAAAACTGTTTTTT. Its translation: CASSRQFGEKLFF.

The chain couples TRBV28 to TRBJ1-2, with D tentatively TRBD1 (6 bases). Germline values: CDR1 MDHEN, CDR2 SYDVKM. This CDR3 contains 16 residues. V lost 8 bases to trimming and J lost 7 bases, with 26 bases between them. The CDR3 nucleotides are TGTGCCAGCTGTCAGGCATCCTTGGGGGGCCTAAGTGGCTACACCTTC. This translates into CASCQASLGGLSGYTF.

The V gene is TRBV29-1, the J gene TRBJ2-5; D may be TRBD1 (5 bases). The CDR3 spans 14 residues. CDR1 is SQVTM, CDR2 ANQGSEA, per germline. Trimming took 0 bases from V and 4 from J, leaving 12 bases between them. The CDR3 is CSVEEKGVGETQYF. The CDR3 DNA reads as TGCAGCGTTGAAGAAAAAGGGGTCGGAGAGACCCAGTACTTC.